The clone carrying this TCR beta chain appeared a few times. Primers: 60 Vbeta forward and 13 Jbeta reverse. The data were produced by immunoSEQ multiplex PCR, yet TCRdb's version contains in-frame clones alone and is incomplete. The repertoire holds nearly 300,000 clones, 86% seen once, with 3.5% to 4% in the top ten. The V gene's germline CDR1 is SGHRS and CDR2 YFSETQ. CDR3 length: 14 residues. The V end lost 0 bases, the J end lost 7 bases, and 13 bases lay between the germline ends. This specimen belongs to a study of cytomegalovirus exposure and HLA in healthy donors. Sequencing was carried out using PBMCs. The receptor comes from a man in his forties in good health and CMV-seropositive. The J gene is TRBJ1-1, the V gene TRBV5-1; perhaps TRBD1 as D (6 bases). This chain's CDR3 is CASSLEGQTHEAFF. The CDR3 bases are TGCGCCAGCAGCTTGGAAGGACAGACCCATGAAGCTTTCTTT. The full variable domain, its missing parts supplied by reference TRBV5-1 and TRBJ1-1, is KAGVTQTPRYLIKTRGQQVTLSCSPISGHRSVSWYQQTPGQGLQFLFEYFSETQRNKGNFPGRFSGRQFSNSRSEMNVSTLELGDSALYLCASSLEGQTHEAFFGQGTRLTVV.